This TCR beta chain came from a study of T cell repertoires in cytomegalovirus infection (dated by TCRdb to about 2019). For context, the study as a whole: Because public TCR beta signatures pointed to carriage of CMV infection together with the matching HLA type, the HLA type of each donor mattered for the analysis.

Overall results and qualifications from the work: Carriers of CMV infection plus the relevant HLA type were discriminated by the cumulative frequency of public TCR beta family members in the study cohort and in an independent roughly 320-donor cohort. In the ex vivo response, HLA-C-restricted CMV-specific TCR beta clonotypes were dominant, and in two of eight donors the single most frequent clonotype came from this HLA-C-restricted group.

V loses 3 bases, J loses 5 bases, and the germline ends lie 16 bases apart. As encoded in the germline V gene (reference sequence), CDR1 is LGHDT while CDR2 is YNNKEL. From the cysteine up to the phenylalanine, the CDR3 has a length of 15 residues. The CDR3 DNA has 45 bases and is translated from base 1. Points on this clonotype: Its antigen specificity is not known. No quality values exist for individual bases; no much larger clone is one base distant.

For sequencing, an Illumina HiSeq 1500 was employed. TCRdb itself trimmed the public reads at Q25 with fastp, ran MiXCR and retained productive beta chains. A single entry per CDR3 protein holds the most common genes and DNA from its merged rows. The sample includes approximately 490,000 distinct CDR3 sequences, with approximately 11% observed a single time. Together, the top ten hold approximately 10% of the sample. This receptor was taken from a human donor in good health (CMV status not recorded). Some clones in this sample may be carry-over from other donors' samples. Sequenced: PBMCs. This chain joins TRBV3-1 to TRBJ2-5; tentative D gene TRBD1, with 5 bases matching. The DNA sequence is TGTGCCAGCAGCCACTTGGACAACCCGTTCGAGACCCAGTACTTC. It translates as CASSHLDNPFETQYF.